The present T cell receptor (beta chain) was sequenced within a study of regulatory T cells in long-lasting Graves disease. Notes on the study in general: Persistent disease was characterized by preferential usage of TRBV28, TRBJ1-2 and TRBJ2-5.

For TCR beta, libraries came from iRepertoire HTBI primers and Arm-PCR of CDR3 regions. TCRdb re-analysed the multiplex PCR reads in MiXCR, keeping a single row per CDR3 protein. The sample includes fewer than 500,000 distinct CDR3 sequences, roughly 15% of them seen just once. The CDR3 runs to 16 residues. V was shortened by 7 bases and J by 8 bases, with 24 bases between the two germline ends. CDR1 and CDR2 (germline): SNHLY, FYNNEI. Time point denoted: newly diagnosed GD, antithyroid drugs for less than 3 months. Extracted PBMC RNA gave rise to the TCR library. Regarding this clonotype: The antigen is unknown.

This same sample was also part of a study on T cells in Graves' hyperthyroidism and ophthalmopathy. That paper states: With the HTBI primer set, the TCR CDR3 went through a first round of RT-PCR.

This material consisted of peripheral blood mononuclear cells (PBMCs), taken at new diagnosis, from a patient treated with antithyroid drugs. This chain links TRBV2 with TRBJ2-1, with unresolved D. This TCR was recovered from a man aged 35 to 55 with Graves disease. As DNA, the CDR3 is TGTGCCAGCAACTCCGGGCTGGTGTTAGTTAGTCATGAGCAGTTCTTC. It is translated as CASNSGLVLVSHEQFF.